The TCR beta chain under discussion was sequenced for a study of T cells after yellow fever vaccination. Study results and caveats: Though weaker, the secondary response peaked faster, on day 5 versus 15. After the booster, roughly 96% of CD4 and more than 85% of CD8 primary-response clones were re-detected.

This clonotype was detected ten times or more. Its antigen is unknown. Trimming removed 0 bases at V and 9 bases at J, with 12 bases between. This CDR3 spans 14 amino acids. CDR1 and CDR2 from the germline V gene are LGHNA and YNFKEQ. Via MiXCR, TCRdb re-called the 5' RACE reads, giving one row per CDR3 protein. The data show around 50,000 distinct CDR3 sequences, with 7.4% seen just once and 28% held by the top ten. This sequence joins TRBV4-2 and TRBJ2-1; D is unclear. The sequenced sample was CD8+ T cells sorted from PBMCs, obtained more than 13 days after the first yellow fever vaccination. This receptor was obtained from a man younger than 35 who received the YFV17D yellow fever vaccine. CDR3 in DNA: TGTGCCAGCAGCCAAGATCTTGGAGTTAGTGAGCAGTTCTTC. Encoded protein: CASSQDLGVSEQFF.